The present entry profiles one T cell receptor (beta chain) with its context. Its antigen remains undetermined. Per-base qualities were not stored, and no clone one base away is much larger. This sample was taken from a study of cytomegalovirus exposure and HLA in healthy donors (dated by TCRdb to between 2016 and 2019). Background on the whole study: The 500 to 800 repertoires of the first cohort and the 120 validation repertoires were produced on the same platform, according to a later analysis. The study was designed to test whether signatures of past pathogen exposure could be identified by cataloging public T cell receptors. Besides the first cohort of more than 650 subjects, a separate validation cohort made up of 120 different subjects was used. To predict cytomegalovirus infection status, the study brought together high-throughput TCR immunosequencing, statistical association of individual TCRs with disease status, and machine learning.

Results the study describes overall, beyond this receptor: A total of 150 to 200 TCR beta chains were listed by the study as associated with cytomegalovirus. Subsequent analysis determined that TCRs grouped into clusters in the first cohort also showed a tendency toward co-occurrence across the approximately 110 validation repertoires, and 94% of cluster scores exceeded 0. In vitro tests confirmed that a few of the cytomegalovirus-associated TCR beta chains recognize cytomegalovirus antigens. The authors suggested that the approach could potentially be generalized to other disease states and immunological phenotypes. All 120 or so repertoires were used to score co-occurrence in the validation cohort in a later analysis, because that analysis had no HLA typing for the cohort. Most TCR sequences were seen in very few donors, while some public TCRs were found in many individuals. The classifier was reported to diagnose cytomegalovirus status with high specificity and sensitivity in both the original cohort and the validation cohort.

The library was built by means of the immunoSEQ multiplex PCR assay. On the authors' methods: A statistical classification framework was built to diagnose cytomegalovirus status from the catalog of TCR beta chain sequences. TCRdb retrieved this table from immuneACCESS and kept in-frame rearrangements only. Not all clones are present; in checked studies, unresolved V genes account for under half, and no reason is known for the remainder. The D gene and trimming were derived from the DNA, and the V and J assignments and clone size from that table. For this sample the table gives 97,000 or so clones, of which roughly nine tenths were detected only once. The ten largest clonotypes hold roughly 3.9% of the sample. Trimming accounts for 5 bases at V and 4 bases at J, while the number of junction bases matched to no gene is 17. The CDR3 spans 18 residues, from the cysteine through the phenylalanine. The kept DNA is CDR3 alone, 54 bases in frame from the first base. The germline V gene (reference sequence) provides CDR1 MNHEY and CDR2 SMNVEV.

The donors were included in the validation cohort of around 120 subjects, a group kept apart from the roughly 680-subject first cohort. The V gene is TRBV27 and the J gene is TRBJ1-3; TRBD1 matches 7 bases in the middle. The TCR comes from a woman aged 25-40 years in good health and CMV-seronegative. Sequencing was done on a sample of PBMCs. In nucleotides, the sequence is TGTGCCAGCAGTCCAGCCGCCGACAGGGCCAGGCTAGGAAACACCATATATTTT. Its product reads: CASSPAADRARLGNTIYF.